Following are 27 T cell receptor beta chains from one sample sequenced in a study of blood T cell repertoires in COVID-19. Here immunoSEQ multiplex PCR was the method, and the copy in TCRdb shows in-frame clones only, minus some. Of hundreds of thousands of clones in the sample, roughly four fifths were seen once. Sequenced material: PBMCs or T cells enriched from blood (not recorded which). The receptor set was obtained from a woman in her sixties or seventies who had recovered from COVID-19.

This chain's CDR3 is CASTGQGLAGEDNEQFF. CDR3 nucleotide sequence: TGTGCCAGCACCGGGCAGGGACTAGCGGGAGAGGACAATGAGCAGTTCTTC. The rearrangement uses TRBV27 and TRBJ2-1; 14 bases are a match to TRBD2. V shed 7 bases, J shed 5 bases, and the junction held 10 bases outside the gene matches. Germline V CDR1 and CDR2: MNHEY, SMNVEV (reference sequence). The CDR3 consists of 17 residues.

The chain employs TRBV5-4 and TRBJ2-7, with 8 bases matching TRBD1. CDR3 length equals 14 residues. Per the germline V gene, CDR1 is SGHNT and CDR2 is YYREEE (reference sequence). V shed 3 bases and J 2 bases; nucleotides not matched to a gene: 4. The CDR3 protein is CASSSGTGPYEQYF. The CDR3 DNA is TGTGCCAGCAGCTCCGGGACAGGTCCCTACGAGCAGTACTTC.

This CDR3 is CASSRGRGDNYNEQFF. In DNA form, the CDR3 reads TGCGCCAGCAGCCGCGGCCGGGGAGACAATTACAATGAGCAGTTCTTC. This chain uses TRBV5-1 with TRBJ2-1, with a possible D match to TRBD2 (5 bases). CDR3 size: 16 residues. Trimming shortened V by 4 bases and J by 4 bases, and 18 bases separated the two germline ends. Per germline, CDR1 SGHRS and CDR2 YFSETQ.

This sequence joins TRBV11-3 and TRBJ1-5; D perhaps matches TRBD1 (5 bases). This CDR3 spans 16 amino acids. V lost 5 bases, J lost 0 bases, and 14 bases lay in between. Germline loops: CDR1 SGHNT, CDR2 YENEEA. The CDR3 sequence: CASSTTRTFSNQPQHF. DNA for the CDR3: TGTGCCAGCAGCACTACCCGGACATTTAGCAATCAGCCCCAGCATTTT.

The chain is built from TRBV27 and TRBJ2-5; TRBD2 might be the D (7 bases). The germline V gene has CDR1 MNHEY and CDR2 SMNVEV (reference sequence). The CDR3 loop spans 14 amino acids. The V end lost 6 bases, the J end lost 4 bases, and 15 bases lay between the germline ends. The CDR3 DNA reads as TGTGCCAGCAGCTTGGGGGGGGCTAGAGAGACCCAGTACTTC. It translates to CASSLGGARETQYF.

The V and J genes are TRBV19 and TRBJ2-3; D is perhaps TRBD1 (5 bases). Trimming stripped 5 bases from V and 0 bases from J, with 12 bases between. The V gene's germline CDR1 is LNHDA and CDR2 SQIVND (reference sequence). The CDR3 extends over 15 amino acids. The CDR3 region is CASSDRFMSTDTQYF. CDR3 sequence (DNA): TGTGCCAGTAGTGACAGATTTATGAGCACAGATACGCAGTATTTT.

The V and J genes are TRBV9 and TRBJ2-7; maybe TRBD1 (5 bases). Deletions cut 6 bases from V and 2 bases from J, with 9 bases between. This CDR3 has 12 amino acids. Germline values: CDR1 SGDLS, CDR2 YYNGEE. The CDR3 sequence is CASNDSPYEQYF. Here the CDR3 DNA reads TGTGCCAGCAACGACAGCCCCTACGAGCAGTACTTC. The full variable domain, rest sourced from reference TRBV9 and TRBJ2-7, is DSGVTQTPKHLITATGQRVTLRCSPRSGDLSVYWYQQSLDQGLQFLIQYYNGEERAKGNILERFSAQQFPDLHSELNLSSLELGDSALYFCASNDSPYEQYFGPGTRLTVT.

The rearrangement uses TRBV19 and TRBJ2-1; D is possibly TRBD2 (6 bases). Germline V lookup: CDR1 LNHDA, CDR2 SQIVND (reference sequence). V lost 5 bases to trimming and J lost 5 bases, with 16 bases between them. There are 15 residues in the CDR3. In DNA, the CDR3 is TGTGCCAGTAGTGCTTCGACTAGGTCCAACAATGAGCAGTTCTTC. It is translated as CASSASTRSNNEQFF.

The chain links TRBV6-1 to TRBJ1-3; perhaps TRBD1 as D (6 bases). The CDR3 is made up of 16 amino acids. V was pared by 2 bases and J by 4 bases, with 15 bases between. Germline V gene sequence: CDR1 MNHNS, CDR2 SASEGT. The CDR3 is CASSESASGVGNTIYF. CDR3 coding DNA: TGTGCCAGCAGTGAAAGCGCGTCAGGGGTAGGAAACACCATATATTTT.

The chain joins TRBV18 to TRBJ2-1; 9 nucleotides agree with TRBD2. CDR3 length equals 15 residues. Germline V gene lookup returns CDR1 KGHSH and CDR2 LQKENI. With V trimmed by 2 bases and J by 6 bases, 5 bases remained unmatched. In DNA form, the CDR3 reads TGTGCCAGCTCACCATGGAGCGGGGGGTCCAATGAGCAGTTCTTC. Translated, it gives CASSPWSGGSNEQFF.

The rearrangement links TRBV27 to TRBJ2-5; TRBD2 matches at 8 bases. Germline V gene lookup returns CDR1 MNHEY and CDR2 SMNVEV (reference sequence). The CDR3 runs to 16 residues. J gave up 0 bases and V 4 bases, and 7 bases lay outside the gene matches. CDR3 protein: CASSSVSGAYQETQYF. The DNA for the CDR3 is TGTGCCAGCAGTTCGGTTAGCGGGGCCTACCAAGAGACCCAGTACTTC.

The chain recombines TRBV13 with TRBJ2-7; D gene uncertain. Between the trimmed V and J ends, which lost 2 bases and 3 bases, there was a span of 5 bases. Germline values: CDR1 PRHDT, CDR2 FYEKMQ (reference sequence). The CDR3 is 12 residues long. CDR3 amino acids: CASSLSYYEQYF. CDR3 sequence (DNA): TGTGCCAGCAGCTTATCGTACTACGAGCAGTACTTC.

This clone occurred once. The chain links TRBV6-5 to TRBJ2-1; 8 bases fit TRBD1. CDR1 is MNHEY, CDR2 SVGAGI, per germline. The CDR3 extends over 15 amino acids. The ends lost 5 bases at V and 7 bases at J; junction bases unmatched: 10. The CDR3 DNA reads TGTGCCAGCAGTACCACGGGACAGGAGGGAAATGAGCAGTTCTTC. This sequence encodes CASSTTGQEGNEQFF.

The gene calls are TRBV21-1 and TRBJ1-5. TRBV21-1 is a documented pseudogene. The CDR3 is made up of 12 amino acids. For the CDR3, the DNA is TGTGCCAGCCCTCCCTCTAGTCAGCCCCAGCATTTT. It codes for CASPPSSQPQHF.

The chain combines TRBV25-1 with TRBJ2-5; 15 bases agree with TRBD2. The CDR3 sequence is 15 residues long. Trimming took 2 bases from V and 5 from J; bases not matched to a gene: 0. CDR1 and CDR2 from the germline V gene are MGHDK and SYGVNS. The CDR3 DNA follows: TGTGCCAGCAGTGAAGGACTAGCGGGAGGGGAGACCCAGTACTTC. The encoded protein is CASSEGLAGGETQYF.

V usage is TRBV6-5 and J usage is TRBJ2-7; no reliable D call. Trimming took 5 bases from V and 6 from J, leaving 20 bases between them. CDR1 MNHEY and CDR2 SVGAGI come from the germline V gene. CDR3 length: 15 amino acids. The CDR3 is CASSPVPAGLAEQYF. CDR3 coding DNA: TGTGCCAGCAGTCCCGTCCCGGCCGGGTTGGCCGAGCAGTACTTC.

The chain links TRBV4-1 to TRBJ2-1, with 14 bases identical to TRBD2. With V trimmed by 1 base and J by 10 bases, 9 bases remained unmatched. Germline assignment: CDR1 MGHRA and CDR2 YSYEKL. The CDR3 is made up of 17 amino acids. CDR3 region: CASSQGGTSGRRREQFF. The CDR3 nucleotides read TGCGCCAGCAGCCAAGGAGGGACTAGCGGGAGAAGGAGGGAGCAGTTCTTC.

The chain couples TRBV30 to TRBJ2-1, with TRBD1 matching 8 bases. V was clipped by 0 bases and J by 10 bases; unmatched bases: 5. The CDR3 runs 13 residues. Looked up from germline, CDR1 is GTSNPN and CDR2 is SVGIG (reference sequence). The CDR3 is CAWSVDRVVEQFF. CDR3 DNA sequence: TGTGCCTGGAGTGTGGACAGGGTGGTAGAGCAGTTCTTC.

V usage is TRBV9 and J usage is TRBJ1-5; no reliable D call. Trimming pared 0 bases from V and 4 bases from J, leaving 8 bases between. This CDR3 comprises 14 residues. In germline, CDR1 is SGDLS, CDR2 YYNGEE. The CDR3 bases are TGTGCCAGCAGCGTAGCGTCAGTTAATCAGCCCCAGCATTTT. Protein: CASSVASVNQPQHF.

V gene TRBV6-2 or TRBV6-3 combines with J gene TRBJ1-1, with D possibly being TRBD1 (6 bases). The CDR3 extends over 14 amino acids. V was trimmed by 5 bases and J by 1 base, leaving 11 bases between them. In germline, CDR1 is MNHEY, CDR2 SVGEGT. CDR3 sequence: CASSRGHTNTEAFF. Written as DNA, the CDR3 is TGTGCCAGCAGTAGGGGACACACGAACACTGAAGCTTTCTTT.

The chain carries TRBV3-1 (or the pseudogene TRBV3-2) and TRBJ2-3, with 7 bases matching TRBD2. The CDR3 length is 11 residues. The junction had 3 bases not matched to a gene; V was cut back by 7 bases and J by 8 bases. Germline V gives CDR1 LGHDT, CDR2 YNNKEL (reference sequence). The CDR3: CASTSGGTQYF. For the CDR3, the DNA is TGTGCCAGCACCTCGGGGGGTACGCAGTATTTT.

The chain uses TRBV7-2 and TRBJ1-2, with 7 bases aligning to TRBD1. The CDR3 totals 15 residues. Germline V lookup: CDR1 SGHTA, CDR2 FQGNSA. V lost 1 base, J lost 4 bases, and 6 bases stayed unmatched. The CDR3: CASSLGGTALYGYTF. The DNA of the CDR3 is TGTGCCAGCAGCTTAGGGGGGACAGCTCTCTATGGCTACACCTTC. Filled out from reference TRBV7-2 and TRBJ1-2, the complete variable domain reads GAGVSQSPSNKVTEKGKDVELRCDPISGHTALYWYRQSLGQGLEFLIYFQGNSAPDKSGLPSDRFSAERTGGSVSTLTIQRTQQEDSAVYLCASSLGGTALYGYTFGSGTRLTVV.

This chain uses TRBV14 with TRBJ1-2, with 8 bases fitting TRBD1. The V gene end was trimmed by 0 bases and the J gene end by 0 bases; junction bases not matched to a gene: 9. CDR1 is SGHDN, CDR2 FVKESK, per germline. This CDR3 is 18 amino acids long. The CDR3 reads CASSQDPGTGISNYGYTF. The DNA for the CDR3 is TGTGCCAGCAGCCAAGACCCCGGGACAGGAATATCTAACTATGGCTACACCTTC.

The chain's CDR3 is CATSRDQGLKEKLFF. In DNA form, the CDR3 reads TGTGCCACCAGCAGAGATCAGGGCTTAAAGGAAAAACTGTTTTTT. The rearrangement joins TRBV15 to TRBJ1-4, with D perhaps matching TRBD1 (5 bases). The CDR3 is 15 residues long. Germline CDR1 is LNHNV and CDR2 is YYDKDF (reference sequence). The ends were cut back, 0 bases at V and 8 bases at J, with 13 bases in the middle.

This clone was seen once. The chain joins TRBV6-5 to TRBJ1-1; weak D call: TRBD1 (6 bases). The germline V gene encodes CDR1 MNHEY and CDR2 SVGAGI. The ends were cut back, 1 base at V and 7 bases at J, with 16 bases in the middle. The CDR3 runs to 15 residues. The CDR3 reads CASSYLAGDGLEAFF. CDR3 in DNA: TGTGCCAGCAGTTACTTAGCAGGGGATGGGCTTGAAGCTTTCTTT.

The gene calls are TRBV11-3 and TRBJ1-1, with TRBD1 matching over 8 bases. Germline V CDR1 and CDR2: SGHNT, YENEEA. V gave up 4 bases and J gave up 1 base; unmatched junction bases: 2. This CDR3 has 14 amino acids. DNA of the CDR3: TGTGCCAGCAGCTCCAGGGGGCAGAACACTGAAGCTTTCTTT. Its translation: CASSSRGQNTEAFF.

The chain carries TRBV2 and TRBJ2-7, with D possibly matching TRBD2 (6 bases). The V gene's germline CDR1 is SNHLY and CDR2 FYNNEI. The V gene lost 5 bases and the J gene lost 0 bases, with 14 bases spanning the gap. This CDR3 has 15 amino acids. The CDR3 nucleotides read TGTGCCAGCAGTATACCTCTAGCGAACTCCTACGAGCAGTACTTC. The encoded protein is CASSIPLANSYEQYF.